These 18 T cell receptor beta chains were sequenced from one sample in a study of blood T cells in healthy people across ages. Next came a second PCR, run for about 7 to 12 cycles, which used a sample-barcoded 5' primer along with a J-beta primer mix. TCRdb reprocessed the 5' RACE reads with MiXCR, giving one entry per CDR3 protein. The data show approximately 690,000 distinct CDR3 sequences, with about 54% seen just once and over 35% held by the top ten. The specimen sequenced was blood. These TCRs come from a man in his sixties in good health.

The rearrangement links TRBV28 to TRBJ2-5; no definite D call. CDR1 is MDHEN, CDR2 SYDVKM, per germline. The CDR3 length is 12 residues. V lost 5 bases, J lost 11 bases, and 15 bases lay in between. The CDR3 DNA reads as TGTGCCAGCAGTACGGACCTGACGGAGCAGTACTTC. Protein sequence: CASSTDLTEQYF.

The chain couples TRBV10-2 to TRBJ1-1, with a tentative D call TRBD1 (5 bases). Germline V gene lookup returns CDR1 WSHSY and CDR2 SAAADI. The CDR3 has 14 residues. V was pared by 7 bases and J by 0 bases, with 12 bases between. The CDR3 here is CASIRGTVNTEAFF. CDR3 DNA sequence: TGCGCCAGCATCAGAGGGACGGTGAACACTGAAGCTTTCTTT.

In this sample, this clonotype turned up once. The DNA for the CDR3 is TGTGCCAGCAGTTACGGGGCAGGGGACAGGCAGCCCCAGCATTTT. Translation: CASSYGAGDRQPQHF. The chain uses TRBV6-6 and TRBJ1-5, with 8 bases matching TRBD1. Looked up from germline, CDR1 is MNHNY and CDR2 is SVGAGI (reference sequence). This CDR3 has 15 amino acids. Unmatched junction bases numbered 7, after V lost 2 bases and J lost 7 bases.

Concerning this clonotype: The limits of the CDR3 on the DNA are not certain, so only TCRdb's listed CDR3 is given. J is TRBJ2-3 and V is TRBV29-1; the table's D call of TRBD1 was not tested on the DNA. The CDR3 sequence runs 16 residues, both termini included. Germline CDR1 is SQVTM and CDR2 is ANQGSEA. The CDR3: CSVGPGRAGGTDTQYF.

The chain has TRBV18 and TRBJ2-5; tentative D call: TRBD1 (6 bases). Germline values: CDR1 KGHSH, CDR2 LQKENI. The germline V and J ends were trimmed by 6 bases and 5 bases, with 19 bases remaining between them. This CDR3 is 15 amino acids long. CDR3 bases: TGTGCCAGCTCCCCAAGACAGGCCCTAGGGGAGACCCAGTACTTC. It specifies CASSPRQALGETQYF. Using reference TRBV18 and TRBJ2-5 for the parts outside the CDR3, the full variable domain is NAGVMQNPRHLVRRRGQEARLRCSPMKGHSHVYWYRQLPEEGLKFMVYLQKENIIDESGMPKERFSAEFPKEGPSILRIQQVVRGDSAAYFCASSPRQALGETQYFGPGTRLLVL.

This chain uses TRBV29-1 with TRBJ1-2; no reliable D call. This CDR3 region has 12 residues. Looked up from germline, CDR1 is SQVTM and CDR2 is ANQGSEA. Trimming took 4 bases from V and 7 from J, leaving 13 bases between them. The CDR3 region has the DNA TGCAGCGTTGGAGAGCAGGCTGGTGGCTACACCTTC. This gives the protein CSVGEQAGGYTF.

V is TRBV7-9 and J is TRBJ1-3; D gene uncertain. V dropped 1 base and J dropped 3 bases, with 13 bases sitting between them. CDR1 and CDR2 (germline): SEHNR, FQNEAQ (reference sequence). The CDR3 consists of 16 residues. CDR3 amino acids: CASSLEVTTHGNTIYF. CDR3 bases: TGTGCCAGCAGCTTAGAGGTGACCACCCATGGAAACACCATATATTTT.

The chain couples TRBV13 to TRBJ1-6, with 10 bases fitting TRBD1. In germline, CDR1 is PRHDT, CDR2 FYEKMQ (reference sequence). The V gene end was trimmed by 4 bases and the J gene end by 8 bases; junction bases not matched to a gene: 5. This CDR3 has 15 amino acids. CDR3 bases: TGTGCCAGCAGCTACGGGACAGGGGCGCATTCACCCCTCCACTTT. Residues: CASSYGTGAHSPLHF.

The chain uses TRBV10-3 and TRBJ2-2, with 9 bases identical to TRBD1. Germline-derived CDR1 and CDR2 are ENHRY and SYGVKD. The CDR3 has 13 residues. Germline trimming cut 10 bases from V and 5 bases from J; bases unmatched to any gene: 5. In nucleotides, the CDR3 is TGTGCCACACGGGACAGGGAGACCGGGGAGCTGTTTTTT. It yields the protein CATRDRETGELFF.

This clonotype was observed a few times. The chain couples TRBV6-1 to TRBJ2-7, with D possibly being TRBD1 or TRBD2 (5 bases each). The germline V gene has CDR1 MNHNS and CDR2 SASEGT. Trimming shortened V by 8 bases and J by 4 bases, and 12 bases separated the two germline ends. The CDR3 consists of 12 residues. The CDR3 nucleotides read TGTGCCAGCTCCCGGAGGACATACGAGCAGTACTTC. Its translation: CASSRRTYEQYF.

This clonotype has more than one count but fewer than ten. This chain uses TRBV10-3 with TRBJ1-5; possibly TRBD1 for D (6 bases). V was shortened by 5 bases and J by 4 bases, with 12 bases between the two germline ends. The CDR3 extends over 14 amino acids. Germline V CDR1 and CDR2: ENHRY, SYGVKD. The CDR3 here is CAISRDNQNQPQHF. CDR3 in DNA: TGTGCCATCAGTCGGGACAATCAAAATCAGCCCCAGCATTTT.

The table lists this clonotype with many counts. The V gene is TRBV28, the J gene TRBJ2-7; the match to TRBD2 covers 7 bases. Germline values: CDR1 MDHEN, CDR2 SYDVKM. V was pared by 5 bases and J by 5 bases, with 12 bases of the junction left unmatched. The CDR3 loop spans 15 amino acids. CDR3 residues: CASSPRTAGVHEQYF. As DNA, the CDR3 is TGTGCCAGCAGTCCCCGAACCGCGGGGGTCCACGAGCAGTACTTC.

The chain carries TRBV9 and TRBJ1-2; 7 nucleotides align to TRBD1. With 0 bases clipped from V and 8 bases from J, the junction kept 10 bases outside the gene matches. Looked up from germline, CDR1 is SGDLS and CDR2 is YYNGEE. The CDR3 totals 15 residues. CDR3 sequence: CASSVGQGVSEGYTF. The CDR3 region has the DNA TGTGCCAGCAGCGTAGGACAGGGAGTGTCGGAGGGCTACACCTTC.

The chain links TRBV20-1 to TRBJ1-1; D perhaps matches TRBD1 (6 bases). Trimming removed 6 bases at V and 10 bases at J, with 24 bases between. Germline V gives CDR1 DFQATT, CDR2 SNEGSKA (reference sequence). The CDR3 loop spans 14 amino acids. This CDR3 reads CSAARPGEGSRAFF. CDR3 DNA sequence: TGCAGTGCAGCTAGACCAGGGGAGGGGTCGCGAGCTTTCTTT.

This clonotype appeared a single time. The chain recombines TRBV27 with TRBJ2-1, with 9 bases matching TRBD1. After removal of 6 bases from V and 4 bases from J, the junction contained 4 bases not matched to a gene. The CDR3 consists of 14 residues. Per the germline V gene, CDR1 is MNHEY and CDR2 is SMNVEV (reference sequence). The CDR3 region has the DNA TGTGCCAGCAGCCGGACAGGGGAATACAATGAGCAGTTCTTC. It codes for CASSRTGEYNEQFF.

This chain links TRBV29-1 with TRBJ2-5; possibly TRBD2 for D (5 bases). V dropped 6 bases and J dropped 11 bases, with 13 bases sitting between them. CDR1 and CDR2 from the germline V gene are SQVTM and ANQGSEA. The CDR3 loop spans 10 amino acids. In DNA form, the CDR3 reads TGCAGCGTCCAACAGTGGGAGCAGTACTTC. Residues: CSVQQWEQYF.

V is TRBV15 and J is TRBJ2-2; perhaps TRBD1 as D (5 bases). Trimming took 0 bases from V and 6 from J, leaving 14 bases between them. This CDR3 region has 16 residues. The V gene's germline CDR1 is LNHNV and CDR2 YYDKDF (reference sequence). The DNA for the CDR3 is TGTGCCACCAGCAGAGATAAAACCAGGGTCCCCGGGGAGCTGTTTTTT. It specifies CATSRDKTRVPGELFF. The whole variable domain, remainder taken from reference TRBV15 and TRBJ2-2, is DAMVIQNPRYQVTQFGKPVTLSCSQTLNHNVMYWYQQKSSQAPKLLFHYYDKDFNNEADTPDNFQSRRPNTSFCFLDIRSPGLGDTAMYLCATSRDKTRVPGELFFGEGSRLTVL.

This clonotype was picked up a small number of times. V and J are TRBV29-1 and TRBJ2-4, with TRBD2 identical over 9 bases. Germline CDR1 is SQVTM and CDR2 is ANQGSEA. CDR3 size: 11 residues. The V segment lost 6 bases and the J segment 6 bases; nucleotides outside the gene matches: 0. The CDR3, as DNA: TGCAGCGTAGCGGGGGGAAACATTCAGTACTTC. Translated, it gives CSVAGGNIQYF.